These 23 T cell receptor beta chains were all obtained from the same sample, sequenced in a study of CD8 T cells in Susac syndrome. With random hexamers, reverse transcription was performed on roughly 0.5 to 1 ug of RNA. From the immunoSEQ multiplex PCR reads, TCRdb called clonotypes with MiXCR, one entry per CDR3 protein. The data hold about 250,000 distinct CDR3 sequences, with 85% to 95% observed a single time. The specimen was CD4+ T cells from PBMCs. The receptors shown here come from a human donor with multiple sclerosis.

CDR3: CSARPPMGNTEAFF. In DNA form, the CDR3 reads TGCAGTGCTAGACCCCCCATGGGGAACACTGAAGCTTTCTTT. The chain couples TRBV20-1 to TRBJ1-1; no definite D call. The CDR3 has 14 amino acids. CDR1 DFQATT and CDR2 SNEGSKA come from the germline V gene (reference sequence). Trimming shortened V by 2 bases and J by 1 base, and 11 bases separated the two germline ends.

This chain's CDR3 is CASSPGTGLGYGYTF. The CDR3 bases are TGTGCCAGTAGTCCCGGGACAGGGTTGGGGTATGGCTACACCTTC. The V gene is TRBV19, the J gene TRBJ1-2; 9 positions agree with TRBD1. V lost 5 bases, J lost 5 bases, and 9 bases stayed unmatched. Germline values: CDR1 LNHDA, CDR2 SQIVND (reference sequence). This CDR3 has 15 residues.

This chain uses TRBV6-5 with TRBJ2-5; 7 nucleotides line up with TRBD2. CDR3 length equals 16 residues. Germline V gene sequence: CDR1 MNHEY, CDR2 SVGAGI. After removal of 2 bases from V and 3 bases from J, the junction contained 9 bases not matched to a gene. The CDR3 coding sequence is TGTGCCAGCAGTTACCGATCCGCCGGGGGGAAAGAGACCCAGTACTTC. Encoded protein: CASSYRSAGGKETQYF.

The J gene is TRBJ2-4, the V gene TRBV20-1; perhaps TRBD2 as D (6 bases). The CDR3 runs 14 residues. Germline V gives CDR1 DFQATT, CDR2 SNEGSKA (reference sequence). V dropped 2 bases and J dropped 1 base, with 9 bases sitting between them. CDR3: CSARKSGAKNIQYF. The CDR3 DNA reads as TGCAGTGCTAGAAAGAGCGGGGCCAAAAACATTCAGTACTTC.

The chain is built from TRBV3-1 and TRBJ1-5; 8 bases align to TRBD1. Trimming removed 0 bases from V and 5 bases from J; junction bases left unmatched: 9. CDR1 is LGHDT, CDR2 YNNKEL, per germline (reference sequence). The CDR3 sequence is 17 residues long. The CDR3 region has the DNA TGTGCCAGCAGCCAAGAGCCGCAGGGGGCGCGGTATCAGCCCCAGCATTTT. Translated, it gives CASSQEPQGARYQPQHF. The full variable domain, with the rest looked up from reference TRBV3-1 and TRBJ1-5, is DTAVSQTPKYLVTQMGNDKSIKCEQNLGHDTMYWYKQDSKKFLKIMFSYNNKELIINETVPNRFSPKSPDKAHLNLHINSLELGDSAVYFCASSQEPQGARYQPQHFGDGTRLSIL.

CDR3 in amino acids: CSARGTSGGAWVSTDTQYF. The CDR3 region has the DNA TGCAGTGCTAGAGGGACTAGCGGGGGGGCCTGGGTCAGCACAGATACGCAGTATTTT. V and J are TRBV20-1 and TRBJ2-3, with TRBD2 identical over 15 bases. The trim removed 1 base at V and 0 bases at J, leaving 8 bases unmatched. Germline assignment: CDR1 DFQATT and CDR2 SNEGSKA (reference sequence). The CDR3 sequence is 19 residues long.

The chain uses TRBV4-1 and TRBJ2-6, with TRBD2 identical over 16 bases. The CDR3 loop spans 18 amino acids. The J segment lost 4 bases and the V segment lost 4 bases, leaving 4 bases of the junction unmatched. Germline V CDR1 and CDR2: MGHRA, YSYEKL. CDR3 region: CASSPGLAGGRGANVLTF. Written as DNA, the CDR3 is TGCGCCAGCAGCCCGGGACTAGCGGGAGGGAGAGGGGCCAACGTCCTGACTTTC.

The chain couples TRBV5-1 to TRBJ2-3; 14 bases line up with TRBD2. The CDR3 extends over 17 amino acids. CDR1 is SGHRS and CDR2 is YFSETQ in the germline V gene. The trim removed 3 bases at V and 3 bases at J, leaving 6 bases unmatched. The CDR3 here is CASSSGLAGVSTDTQYF. CDR3 DNA sequence: TGCGCCAGCAGCTCGGGACTAGCGGGAGTCTCTACAGATACGCAGTATTTT.

CDR3 nucleotide sequence: TGTGCCAGCAGCCGAAACAGGGGAAGCCAGCCCCAGCATTTT. Translating gives CASSRNRGSQPQHF. The chain employs TRBV12-3 or TRBV12-4 and TRBJ1-5; 7 bases map to TRBD1. The CDR3 contains 14 residues. The V gene end was trimmed by 6 bases and the J gene end by 7 bases; junction bases not matched to a gene: 9.

This clonotype showed up just once. The V and J genes are TRBV5-1 and TRBJ2-3, with D perhaps matching TRBD2 (5 bases). The germline V gene encodes CDR1 SGHRS and CDR2 YFSETQ. V was cut by 0 bases and J by 4 bases, with 9 bases left in between. The length of the CDR3 is 14 residues. CDR3 loop: CASSLDLRADTQYF. In nucleotides, the CDR3 is TGCGCCAGCAGCTTGGATTTGAGGGCAGATACGCAGTATTTT.

This sequence joins TRBV18 and TRBJ1-1, with TRBD1 matching over 10 bases. Per the germline V gene, CDR1 is KGHSH and CDR2 is LQKENI. J was trimmed by 5 bases and V by 2 bases; bases with no gene match: 5. This CDR3 region has 15 residues. CDR3 loop: CASSPGLDRGTEAFF. The CDR3 region has the DNA TGTGCCAGCTCACCAGGACTGGACAGGGGGACTGAAGCTTTCTTT.

The count of this clonotype is one. This chain connects TRBV20-1 to TRBJ2-3; D possibly uses TRBD1 or TRBD2 (5 bases each). Germline loops: CDR1 DFQATT, CDR2 SNEGSKA (reference sequence). The CDR3 extends over 15 amino acids. The V end lost 3 bases, the J end lost 3 bases, and 16 bases lay between the germline ends. CDR3 sequence reads: CSARSGQSGTDTQYF. In DNA form, the CDR3 reads TGCAGTGCTAGGTCGGGGCAGTCAGGGACAGATACGCAGTATTTT.

This chain uses TRBV12-3 or TRBV12-4 with TRBJ2-1, with 12 bases lining up with TRBD2. With V trimmed by 7 bases and J by 8 bases, 9 bases remained unmatched. This CDR3 has 15 amino acids. CDR3 in DNA: TGTGCCAGCACCAGGACTAGCGGGACCGGGGATGAGCAGTTCTTC. It encodes CASTRTSGTGDEQFF.

V usage is TRBV6-1 and J usage is TRBJ2-3; 11 bases line up with TRBD2. This CDR3 spans 15 amino acids. Per germline, CDR1 MNHNS and CDR2 SASEGT. V trimming: 6 bases; J trimming: 3 bases; junction bases outside the gene matches: 5. In nucleotides, the CDR3 is TGTGCCAGCAGGTTCGGGACTAGCGGTACAGATACGCAGTATTTT. Translating it yields CASRFGTSGTDTQYF.

In nucleotides, the CDR3 is TGCAGCGTCGCGGGACAGACTCAAGAGACCCAGTACTTC. Protein product: CSVAGQTQETQYF. The J gene is TRBJ2-5, the V gene TRBV29-1; the D gene is possibly TRBD1 (7 bases). The CDR3 is 13 amino acids. Germline V gives CDR1 SQVTM, CDR2 ANQGSEA. V dropped 6 bases and J dropped 2 bases, with 13 bases sitting between them.

The V gene is TRBV18, the J gene TRBJ1-5, with 9 nucleotides matching TRBD1. The CDR3 totals 14 residues. Germline V lookup: CDR1 KGHSH, CDR2 LQKENI. J was trimmed by 7 bases and V by 6 bases; bases with no gene match: 7. For the CDR3, the DNA is TGTGCCAGCTCTCCGGGACAGGGTCCACAGCCCCAGCATTTT. Translated, it gives CASSPGQGPQPQHF.

The chain is built from TRBV5-6 and TRBJ2-7; D might be TRBD2 (5 bases). Trimming shortened V by 2 bases and J by 2 bases, and 14 bases separated the two germline ends. The CDR3 is made up of 15 amino acids. CDR1 is SGHDT, CDR2 YYEEEE, per germline. The CDR3 DNA reads TGTGCCAGCAGCTTTGGAGGTAGCATAGCCTACGAGCAGTACGTC. It is translated as CASSFGGSIAYEQYV.

The V gene is TRBV29-1, the J gene TRBJ1-2, with 9 bases that match TRBD1. V was pared by 4 bases and J by 7 bases, with 1 base of the junction left unmatched. CDR1 is SQVTM and CDR2 is ANQGSEA in the germline V gene. There are 11 residues in the CDR3. In nucleotides, the CDR3 is TGCAGCGTTGTGGGACAGGGTGGCTACACCTTC. Translating gives CSVVGQGGYTF.

The chain employs TRBV5-1 and TRBJ1-1; D uncertain. The CDR3 is made up of 15 amino acids. The V end was cut by 0 bases, the J end by 1 base, with 10 bases between. Germline V gene lookup returns CDR1 SGHRS and CDR2 YFSETQ. The CDR3 region is CASSLDDTENTEAFF. CDR3 coding DNA: TGCGCCAGCAGCTTGGATGACACGGAGAACACTGAAGCTTTCTTT. The full variable domain, rest sourced from reference TRBV5-1 and TRBJ1-1, is KAGVTQTPRYLIKTRGQQVTLSCSPISGHRSVSWYQQTPGQGLQFLFEYFSETQRNKGNFPGRFSGRQFSNSRSEMNVSTLELGDSALYLCASSLDDTENTEAFFGQGTRLTVV.

The chain combines TRBV4-1 with TRBJ1-5, with 9 nucleotides matching TRBD1. The CDR3 has 17 residues. The germline gives CDR1 MGHRA, CDR2 YSYEKL. J lost 5 bases, V lost 0 bases, and 8 bases had no gene match. As DNA, the CDR3 is TGCGCCAGCAGCCAAGATCCGACAGGGGGAATTTATCAGCCCCAGCATTTT. It codes for CASSQDPTGGIYQPQHF.

This clonotype was recorded once. One end of the junction is discordant with germline, which a read error may explain. This chain joins TRBV6-1 and TRBJ2-6; 8 bases map to TRBD2. CDR1 and CDR2 from the germline V gene are MNHNS and SASEGT. This CDR3 is built from 15 residues. The CDR3 bases are TGTGCCAGCAGTAAAGCGGGGGCTGGGGCCAACGTCCTGACTTTC. Its protein is CASSKAGAGANVLTF.

J is TRBJ2-2 and V is TRBV5-1; a possible D gene is TRBD1 (6 bases). CDR3 length: 15 amino acids. V lost 0 bases and J 6 bases, leaving 12 bases between the germline ends. Germline CDR1 and CDR2: SGHRS and YFSETQ. This chain's CDR3 is CASSLEVRGSGELFF. CDR3 DNA: TGCGCCAGCAGCTTGGAGGTCAGGGGCTCCGGGGAGCTGTTTTTT.

This chain joins TRBV19 and TRBJ2-2; D is unclear. V gave up 6 bases and J gave up 1 base, with 9 bases separating them. Germline V gene sequence: CDR1 LNHDA, CDR2 SQIVND (reference sequence). This CDR3 comprises 14 residues. CDR3 nucleotide sequence: TGTGCCAGTAGGAACTCCTGGAACACCGGGGAGCTGTTTTTT. Its protein is CASRNSWNTGELFF.